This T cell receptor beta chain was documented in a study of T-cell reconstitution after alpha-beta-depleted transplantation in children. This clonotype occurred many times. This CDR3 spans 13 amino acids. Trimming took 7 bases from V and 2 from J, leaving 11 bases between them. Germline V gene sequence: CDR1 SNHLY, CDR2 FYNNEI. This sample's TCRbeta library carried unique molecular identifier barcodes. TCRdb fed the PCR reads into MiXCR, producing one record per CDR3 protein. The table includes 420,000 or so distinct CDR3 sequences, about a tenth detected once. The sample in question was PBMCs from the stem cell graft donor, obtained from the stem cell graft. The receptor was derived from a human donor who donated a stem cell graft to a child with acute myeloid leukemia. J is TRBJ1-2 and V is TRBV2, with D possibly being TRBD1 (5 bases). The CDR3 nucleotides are TGTGCCAGCACGTATGGGGGGAACTATGGCTACACCTTC. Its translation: CASTYGGNYGYTF. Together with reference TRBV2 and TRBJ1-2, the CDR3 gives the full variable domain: EPEVTQTPSHQVTQMGQEVILRCVPISNHLYFYWYRQILGQKVEFLVSFYNNEISEKSEIFDDQFSVERPDGSNFTLKIRSTKLEDSAMYFCASTYGGNYGYTFGSGTRLTVV.